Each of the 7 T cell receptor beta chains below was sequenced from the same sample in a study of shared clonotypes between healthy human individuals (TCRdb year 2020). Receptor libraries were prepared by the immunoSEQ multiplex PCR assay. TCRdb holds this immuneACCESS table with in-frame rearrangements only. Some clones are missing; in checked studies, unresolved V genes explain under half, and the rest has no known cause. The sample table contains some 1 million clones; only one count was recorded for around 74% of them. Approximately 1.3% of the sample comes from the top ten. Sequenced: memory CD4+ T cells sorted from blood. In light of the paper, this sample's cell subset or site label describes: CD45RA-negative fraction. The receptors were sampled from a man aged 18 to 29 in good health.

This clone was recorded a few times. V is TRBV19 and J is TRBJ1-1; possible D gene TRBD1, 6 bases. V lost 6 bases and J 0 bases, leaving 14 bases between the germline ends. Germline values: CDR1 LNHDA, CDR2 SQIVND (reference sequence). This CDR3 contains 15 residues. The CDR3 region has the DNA TGTGCCAGTAGCCCGATACAGGGCATGAACACTGAAGCTTTCTTT. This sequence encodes CASSPIQGMNTEAFF.

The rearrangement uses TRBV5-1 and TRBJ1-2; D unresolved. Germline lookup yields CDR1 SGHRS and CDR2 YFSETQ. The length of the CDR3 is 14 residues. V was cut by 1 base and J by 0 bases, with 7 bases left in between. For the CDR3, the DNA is TGCGCCAGCAGCTTGTCCTCTGCTAACTATGGCTACACCTTC. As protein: CASSLSSANYGYTF.

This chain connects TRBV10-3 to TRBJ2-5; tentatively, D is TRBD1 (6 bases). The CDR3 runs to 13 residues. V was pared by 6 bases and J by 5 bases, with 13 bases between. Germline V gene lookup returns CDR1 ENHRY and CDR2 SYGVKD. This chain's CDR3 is CAIRPGGRETQYF. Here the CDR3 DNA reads TGTGCCATCAGGCCTGGGGGCCGGGAGACCCAGTACTTC.

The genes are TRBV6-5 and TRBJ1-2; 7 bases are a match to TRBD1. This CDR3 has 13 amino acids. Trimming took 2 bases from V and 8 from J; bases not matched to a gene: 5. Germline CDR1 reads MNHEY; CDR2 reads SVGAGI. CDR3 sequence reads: CASSYHRGRGYTF. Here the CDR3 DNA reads TGTGCCAGCAGTTACCACAGGGGCCGCGGCTACACCTTC.

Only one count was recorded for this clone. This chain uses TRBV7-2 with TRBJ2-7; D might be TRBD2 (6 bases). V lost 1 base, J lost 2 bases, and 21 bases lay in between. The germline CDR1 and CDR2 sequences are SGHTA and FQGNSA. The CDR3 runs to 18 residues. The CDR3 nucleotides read TGTGCCAGCAGCTTAGTAGTGGGTGGAGTTAGCGGAGCCTACGAGCAGTACTTC. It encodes CASSLVVGGVSGAYEQYF.

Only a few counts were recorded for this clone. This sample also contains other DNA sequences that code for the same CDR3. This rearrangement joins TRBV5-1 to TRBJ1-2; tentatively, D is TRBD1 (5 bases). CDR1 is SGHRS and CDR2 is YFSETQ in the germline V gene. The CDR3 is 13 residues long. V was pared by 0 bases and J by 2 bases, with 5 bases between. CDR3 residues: CASSLGQNYGYTF. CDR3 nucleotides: TGCGCCAGCAGCTTGGGACAGAACTATGGCTACACCTTC.

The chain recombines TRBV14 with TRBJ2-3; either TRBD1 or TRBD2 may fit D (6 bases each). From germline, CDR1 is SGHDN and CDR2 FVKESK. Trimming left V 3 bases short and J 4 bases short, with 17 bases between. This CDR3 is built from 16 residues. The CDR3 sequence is CASSHLGLGGADTQYF. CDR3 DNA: TGTGCCAGCAGCCACCTCGGTCTCGGGGGCGCAGATACGCAGTATTTT.